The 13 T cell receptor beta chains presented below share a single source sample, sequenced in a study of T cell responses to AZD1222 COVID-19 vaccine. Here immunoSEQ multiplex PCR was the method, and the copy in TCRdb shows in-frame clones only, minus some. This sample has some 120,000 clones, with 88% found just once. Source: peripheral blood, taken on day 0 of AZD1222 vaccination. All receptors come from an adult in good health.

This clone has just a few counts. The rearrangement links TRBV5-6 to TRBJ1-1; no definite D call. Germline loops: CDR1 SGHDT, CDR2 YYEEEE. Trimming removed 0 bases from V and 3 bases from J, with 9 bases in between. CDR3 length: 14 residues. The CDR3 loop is CASSLGIFDTEAFF. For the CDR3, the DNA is TGTGCCAGCAGCTTGGGGATCTTCGACACTGAAGCTTTCTTT.

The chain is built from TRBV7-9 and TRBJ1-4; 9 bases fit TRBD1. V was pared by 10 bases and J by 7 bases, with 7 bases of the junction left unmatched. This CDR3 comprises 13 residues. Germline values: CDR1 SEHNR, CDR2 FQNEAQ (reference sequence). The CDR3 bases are TGTGCCACCCAGAAACAGGGGGCTGAAAAACTGTTTTTT. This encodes CATQKQGAEKLFF.

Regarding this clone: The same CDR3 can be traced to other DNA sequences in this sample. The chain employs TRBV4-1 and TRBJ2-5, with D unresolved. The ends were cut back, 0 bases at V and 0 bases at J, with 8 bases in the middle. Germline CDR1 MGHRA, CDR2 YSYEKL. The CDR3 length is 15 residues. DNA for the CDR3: TGCGCCAGCAGCCAAGATCGCGGCTACCAAGAGACCCAGTACTTC. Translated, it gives CASSQDRGYQETQYF.

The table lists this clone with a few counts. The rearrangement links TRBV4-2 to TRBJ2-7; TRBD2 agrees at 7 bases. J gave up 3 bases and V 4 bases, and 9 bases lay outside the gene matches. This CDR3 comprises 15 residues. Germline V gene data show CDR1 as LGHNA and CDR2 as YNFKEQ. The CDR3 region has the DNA TGTGCCAGCAGCCCTGGTGAGCGGGAAGTCTACGAGCAGTACTTC. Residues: CASSPGEREVYEQYF.

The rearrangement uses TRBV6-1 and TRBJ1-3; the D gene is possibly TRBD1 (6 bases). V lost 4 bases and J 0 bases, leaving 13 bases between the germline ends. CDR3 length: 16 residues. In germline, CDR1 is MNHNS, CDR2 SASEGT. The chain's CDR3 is CASSGTGHFSGNTIYF. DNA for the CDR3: TGTGCCAGCAGTGGGACGGGACACTTCTCTGGAAACACCATATATTTT.

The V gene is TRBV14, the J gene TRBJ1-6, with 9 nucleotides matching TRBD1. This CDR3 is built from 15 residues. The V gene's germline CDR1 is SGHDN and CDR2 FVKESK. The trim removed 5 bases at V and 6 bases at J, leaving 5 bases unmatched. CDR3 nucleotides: TGTGCCAGCAGCGCGACAGGGGGGGTTAATTCACCCCTCCACTTT. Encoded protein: CASSATGGVNSPLHF.

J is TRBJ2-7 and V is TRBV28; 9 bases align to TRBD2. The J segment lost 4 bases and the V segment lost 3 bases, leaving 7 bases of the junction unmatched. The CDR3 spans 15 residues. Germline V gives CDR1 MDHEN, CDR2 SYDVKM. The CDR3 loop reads CASSLVSSGGYEQYF. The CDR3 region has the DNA TGTGCCAGCAGTTTGGTATCGAGCGGGGGGTACGAGCAGTACTTC.

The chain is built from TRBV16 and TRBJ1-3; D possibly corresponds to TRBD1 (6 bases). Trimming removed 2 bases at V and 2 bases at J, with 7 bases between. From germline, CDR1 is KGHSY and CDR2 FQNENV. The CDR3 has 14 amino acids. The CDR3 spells CASSQDRTGNTIYF. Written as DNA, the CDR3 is TGTGCCAGCAGCCAAGACAGGACTGGAAACACCATATATTTT.

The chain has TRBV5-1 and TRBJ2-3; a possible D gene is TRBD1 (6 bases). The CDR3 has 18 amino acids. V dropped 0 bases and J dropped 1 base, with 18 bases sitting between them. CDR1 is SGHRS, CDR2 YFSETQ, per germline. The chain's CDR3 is CASSLGLQGFGGTDTQYF. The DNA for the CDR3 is TGCGCCAGCAGCTTGGGACTACAGGGTTTCGGGGGCACAGATACGCAGTATTTT.

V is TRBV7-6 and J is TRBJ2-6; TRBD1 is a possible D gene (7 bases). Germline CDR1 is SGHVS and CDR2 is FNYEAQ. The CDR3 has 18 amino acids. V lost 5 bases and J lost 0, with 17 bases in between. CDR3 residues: CASSQGGSPYSGANVLTF. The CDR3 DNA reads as TGTGCCAGCAGCCAGGGGGGATCTCCATACTCTGGGGCCAACGTCCTGACTTTC.

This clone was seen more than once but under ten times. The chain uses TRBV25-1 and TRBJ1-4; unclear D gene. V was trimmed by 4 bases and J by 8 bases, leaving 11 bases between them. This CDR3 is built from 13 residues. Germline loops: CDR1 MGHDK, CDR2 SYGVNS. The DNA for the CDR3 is TGTGCCAGCAGTGTCTCGGGAAGGGAAAAACTGTTTTTT. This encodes CASSVSGREKLFF.

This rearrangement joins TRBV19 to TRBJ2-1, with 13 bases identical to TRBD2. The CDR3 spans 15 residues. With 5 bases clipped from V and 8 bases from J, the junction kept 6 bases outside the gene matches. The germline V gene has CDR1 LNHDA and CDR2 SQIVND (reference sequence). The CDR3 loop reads CASSVLAGGPDEQFF. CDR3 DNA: TGTGCCAGTAGTGTACTAGCGGGAGGGCCAGATGAGCAGTTCTTC.

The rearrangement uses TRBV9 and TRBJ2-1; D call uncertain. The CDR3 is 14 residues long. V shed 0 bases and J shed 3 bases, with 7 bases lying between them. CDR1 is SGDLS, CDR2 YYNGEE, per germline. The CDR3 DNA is TGTGCCAGCAGCGTAGTTCCAGGCTACAATGAGCAGTTCTTC. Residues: CASSVVPGYNEQFF.